The entry that follows covers one T cell receptor beta chain sequence. Its target is not known. Germline CDR1 reads MNHEY; CDR2 reads SVGAGI. J gave up 1 base and V 6 bases, and 1 base lay outside the gene matches. The CDR3 length is 14 residues. Primers: 60 Vbeta forward and 13 Jbeta reverse. Here immunoSEQ multiplex PCR was the method, and the copy in TCRdb shows in-frame clones only, minus some. The sample has around 150,000 clones, around 79% seen once; the top ten hold 3.5% to 4.5%. These data come from a study of cytomegalovirus exposure and HLA in healthy donors. The wider study: When 398 donors were genotyped, 80% to 90% of them were found to fall in the Caucasian-associated ancestry cluster. Findings and limits, study-wide: Only CMV serostatus was available as immune exposure information.

This clonotype was sampled from a human donor in good health. Input material: PBMCs. The chain combines TRBV6-5 with TRBJ2-5; 11 positions match TRBD2. CDR3 protein: CASSLAGGQETQYF. The CDR3 nucleotides are TGTGCCAGCAGCCTAGCGGGGGGCCAAGAGACCCAGTACTTC.